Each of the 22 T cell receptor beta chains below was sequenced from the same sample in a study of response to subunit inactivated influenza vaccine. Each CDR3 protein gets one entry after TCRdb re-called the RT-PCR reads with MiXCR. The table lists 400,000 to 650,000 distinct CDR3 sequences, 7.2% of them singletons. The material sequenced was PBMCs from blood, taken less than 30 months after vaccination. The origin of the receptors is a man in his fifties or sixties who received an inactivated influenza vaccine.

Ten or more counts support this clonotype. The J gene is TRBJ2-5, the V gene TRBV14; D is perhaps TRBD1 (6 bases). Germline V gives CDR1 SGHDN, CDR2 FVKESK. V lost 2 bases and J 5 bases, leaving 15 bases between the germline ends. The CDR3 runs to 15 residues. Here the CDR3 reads CASSQHGTNGETQYF. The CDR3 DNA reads TGTGCCAGCAGCCAACACGGGACAAATGGGGAGACCCAGTACTTC.

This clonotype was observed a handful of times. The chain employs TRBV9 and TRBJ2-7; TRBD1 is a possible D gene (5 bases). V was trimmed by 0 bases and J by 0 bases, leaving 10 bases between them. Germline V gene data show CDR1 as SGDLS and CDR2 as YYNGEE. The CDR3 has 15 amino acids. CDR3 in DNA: TGTGCCAGCAGCGTAGCTGACCAGGGCTCCTACGAGCAGTACTTC. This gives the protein CASSVADQGSYEQYF.

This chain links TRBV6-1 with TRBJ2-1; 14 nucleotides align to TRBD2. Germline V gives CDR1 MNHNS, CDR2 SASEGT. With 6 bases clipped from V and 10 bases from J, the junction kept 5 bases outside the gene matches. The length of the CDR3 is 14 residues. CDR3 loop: CASRLGTSGREQFF. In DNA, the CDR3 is TGTGCCAGCAGGCTCGGGACTAGCGGGAGAGAGCAGTTCTTC.

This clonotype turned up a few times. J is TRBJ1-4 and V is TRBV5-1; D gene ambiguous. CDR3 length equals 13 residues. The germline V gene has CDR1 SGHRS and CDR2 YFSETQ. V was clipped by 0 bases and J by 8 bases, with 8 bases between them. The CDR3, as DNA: TGCGCCAGCAGCTTGGGATCCGGCGAAAAACTGTTTTTT. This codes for CASSLGSGEKLFF.

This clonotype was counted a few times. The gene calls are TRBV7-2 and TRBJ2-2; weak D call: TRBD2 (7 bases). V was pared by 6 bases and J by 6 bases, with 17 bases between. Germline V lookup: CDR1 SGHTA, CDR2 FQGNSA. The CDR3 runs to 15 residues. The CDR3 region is CASRPRAGAAGELFF. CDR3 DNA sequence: TGTGCCAGCAGACCTAGGGCGGGGGCGGCCGGGGAGCTGTTTTTT.

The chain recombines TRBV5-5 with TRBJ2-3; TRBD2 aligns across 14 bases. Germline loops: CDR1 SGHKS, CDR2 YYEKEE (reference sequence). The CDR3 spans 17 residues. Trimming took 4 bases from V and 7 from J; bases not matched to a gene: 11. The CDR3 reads CASSPLGTSGSANTQYF. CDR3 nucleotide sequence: TGTGCCAGCAGCCCCCTCGGGACTAGCGGGAGTGCAAATACGCAGTATTTT.

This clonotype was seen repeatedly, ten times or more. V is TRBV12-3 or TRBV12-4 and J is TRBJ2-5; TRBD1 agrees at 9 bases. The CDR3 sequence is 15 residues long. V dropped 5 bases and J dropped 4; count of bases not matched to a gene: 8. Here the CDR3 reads CASSPPGQGRETQYF. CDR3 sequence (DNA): TGTGCCAGCAGTCCCCCGGGACAGGGAAGAGAGACCCAGTACTTC.

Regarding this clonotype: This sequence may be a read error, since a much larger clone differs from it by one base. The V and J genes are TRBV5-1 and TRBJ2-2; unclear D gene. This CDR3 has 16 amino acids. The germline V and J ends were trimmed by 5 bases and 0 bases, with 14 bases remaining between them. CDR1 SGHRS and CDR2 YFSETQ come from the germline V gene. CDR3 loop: CASRRPVSTNTGELFF. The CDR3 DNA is TGCGCCAGCAGACGACCGGTGAGCACGAACACCGGGGAGCTGTTTTTT.

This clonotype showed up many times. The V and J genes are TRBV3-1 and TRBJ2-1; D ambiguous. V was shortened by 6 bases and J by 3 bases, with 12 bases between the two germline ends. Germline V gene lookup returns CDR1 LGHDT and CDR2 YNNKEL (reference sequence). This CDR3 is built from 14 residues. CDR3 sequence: CASSFAVGYNEQFF. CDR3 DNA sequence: TGTGCCAGCAGTTTCGCCGTCGGCTACAATGAGCAGTTCTTC.

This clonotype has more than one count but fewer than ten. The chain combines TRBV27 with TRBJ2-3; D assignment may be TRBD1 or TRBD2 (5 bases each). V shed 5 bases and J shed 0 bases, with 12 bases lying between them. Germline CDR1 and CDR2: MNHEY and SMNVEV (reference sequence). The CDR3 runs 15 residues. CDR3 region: CASSLGPLSTDTQYF. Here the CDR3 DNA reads TGTGCCAGCAGTCTGGGACCGTTAAGCACAGATACGCAGTATTTT.

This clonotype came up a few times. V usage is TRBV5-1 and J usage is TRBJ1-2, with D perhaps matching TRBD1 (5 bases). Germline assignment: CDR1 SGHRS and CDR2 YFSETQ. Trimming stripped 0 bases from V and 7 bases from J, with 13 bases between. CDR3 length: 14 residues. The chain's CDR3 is CASSLDVWTPGYTF. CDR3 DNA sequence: TGCGCCAGCAGCTTGGATGTGTGGACACCTGGCTACACCTTC.

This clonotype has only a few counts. The CDR3 DNA reads TGTGCCAGCAGTTACGGGGGGGACAGAACCGGGGAGCTGTTTTTT. Protein product: CASSYGGDRTGELFF. The chain combines TRBV6-5 with TRBJ2-2; TRBD1 or TRBD2 may be the D gene (7 bases each). Looked up from germline, CDR1 is MNHEY and CDR2 is SVGAGI. The CDR3 spans 15 residues. V gave up 2 bases and J gave up 5 bases, with 12 bases separating them.

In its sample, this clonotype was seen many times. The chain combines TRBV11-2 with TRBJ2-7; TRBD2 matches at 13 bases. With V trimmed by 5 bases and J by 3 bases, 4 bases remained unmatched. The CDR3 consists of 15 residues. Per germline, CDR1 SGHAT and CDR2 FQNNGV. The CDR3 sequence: CASSLGLAGVYEQYF. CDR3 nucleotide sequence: TGTGCCAGCAGCCTCGGACTAGCGGGAGTCTACGAGCAGTACTTC.

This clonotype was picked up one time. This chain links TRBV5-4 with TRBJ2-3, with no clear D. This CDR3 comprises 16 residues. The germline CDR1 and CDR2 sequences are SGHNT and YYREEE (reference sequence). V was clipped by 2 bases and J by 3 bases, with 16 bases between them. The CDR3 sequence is CASSFGLYKGTDTQYF. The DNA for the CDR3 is TGTGCCAGCAGCTTCGGGCTTTACAAAGGAACAGATACGCAGTATTTT.

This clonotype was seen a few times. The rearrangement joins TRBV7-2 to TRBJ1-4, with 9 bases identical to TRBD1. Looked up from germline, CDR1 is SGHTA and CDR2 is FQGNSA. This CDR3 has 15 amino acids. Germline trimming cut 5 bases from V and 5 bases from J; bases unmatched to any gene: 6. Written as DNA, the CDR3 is TGTGCCAGCAGCCCCCACAGGGGGCCCAATGAAAAACTGTTTTTT. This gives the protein CASSPHRGPNEKLFF. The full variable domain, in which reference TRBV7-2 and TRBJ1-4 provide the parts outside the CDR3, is GAGVSQSPSNKVTEKGKDVELRCDPISGHTALYWYRQSLGQGLEFLIYFQGNSAPDKSGLPSDRFSAERTGGSVSTLTIQRTQQEDSAVYLCASSPHRGPNEKLFFGSGTQLSVL.

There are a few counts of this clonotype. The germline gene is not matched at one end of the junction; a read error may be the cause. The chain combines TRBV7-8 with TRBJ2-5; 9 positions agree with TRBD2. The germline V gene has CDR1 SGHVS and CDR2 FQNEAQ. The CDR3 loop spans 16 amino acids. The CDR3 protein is CASSPGGLAIQATQYF. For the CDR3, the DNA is TGTGCCAGCAGCCCAGGTGGACTAGCGATACAAGCGACCCAGTACTTC. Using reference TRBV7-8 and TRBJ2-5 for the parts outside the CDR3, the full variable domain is GAGVSQSPRYKVAKRGQDVALRCDPISGHVSLFWYQQALGQGPEFLTYFQNEAQLDKSGLPSDRFFAERPEGSVSTLKIQRTQQEDSAVYLCASSPGGLAIQATQYFGPGTRLLVL.

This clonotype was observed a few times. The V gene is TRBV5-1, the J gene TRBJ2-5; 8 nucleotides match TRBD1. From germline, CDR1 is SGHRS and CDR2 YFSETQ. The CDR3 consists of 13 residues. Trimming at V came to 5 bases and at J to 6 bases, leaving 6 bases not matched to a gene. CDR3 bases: TGCGCCAGCAGTGGGCCAGGGGGCAAGACCCAGTACTTC. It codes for CASSGPGGKTQYF.

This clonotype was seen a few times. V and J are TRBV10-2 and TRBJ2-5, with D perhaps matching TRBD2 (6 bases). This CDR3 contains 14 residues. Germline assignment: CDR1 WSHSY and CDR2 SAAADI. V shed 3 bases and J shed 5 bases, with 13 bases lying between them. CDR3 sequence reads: CASSDPGAMETQYF. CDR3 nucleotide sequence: TGCGCCAGCAGTGATCCGGGAGCAATGGAGACCCAGTACTTC.

The CDR3 coding sequence is TGCGCCAGCAGCCGGAGTTACAGGACCCAAGAGACCCAGTACTTC. This encodes CASSRSYRTQETQYF. The genes are TRBV4-3 and TRBJ2-5, with a weak D call TRBD1 (5 bases). Germline CDR1 LGHNA, CDR2 YSLEER. V lost 4 bases to trimming and J lost 1 base, with 13 bases between them. This CDR3 is 15 amino acids long.

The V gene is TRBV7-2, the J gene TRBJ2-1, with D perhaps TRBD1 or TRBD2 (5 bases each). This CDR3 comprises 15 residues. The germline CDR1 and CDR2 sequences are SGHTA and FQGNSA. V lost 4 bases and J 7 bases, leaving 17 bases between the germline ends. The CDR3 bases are TGTGCCAGCAGCTCCGGGACCCCCGGAAGAAATGAGCAGTTCTTC. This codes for CASSSGTPGRNEQFF.

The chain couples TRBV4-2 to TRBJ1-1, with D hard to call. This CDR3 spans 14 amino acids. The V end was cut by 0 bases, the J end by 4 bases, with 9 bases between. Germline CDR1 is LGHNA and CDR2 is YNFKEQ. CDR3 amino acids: CASSQEARGTEAFF. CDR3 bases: TGTGCCAGCAGCCAAGAAGCCCGCGGCACTGAAGCTTTCTTT.

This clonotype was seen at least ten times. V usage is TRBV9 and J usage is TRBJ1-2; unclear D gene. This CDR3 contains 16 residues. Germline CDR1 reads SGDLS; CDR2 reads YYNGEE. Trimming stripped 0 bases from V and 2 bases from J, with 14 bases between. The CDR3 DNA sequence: TGTGCCAGCAGCGTAGCCCCTAAGGGAAGCAACTATGGCTACACCTTC. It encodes CASSVAPKGSNYGYTF. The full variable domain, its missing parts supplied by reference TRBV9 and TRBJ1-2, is DSGVTQTPKHLITATGQRVTLRCSPRSGDLSVYWYQQSLDQGLQFLIQYYNGEERAKGNILERFSAQQFPDLHSELNLSSLELGDSALYFCASSVAPKGSNYGYTFGSGTRLTVV.